Shown below are 22 T cell receptor beta chains from a single sample sequenced in a study of OX40 agonist ivuxolimab in advanced cancers. The repertoire was sequenced with immunoSEQ multiplex PCR; TCRdb's copy has only in-frame clones and lacks some. The data show about 79,000 clones, with 94% seen just once and around 10% held by the top ten. Specimen: CD4+ or CD8+ T cells sorted from blood, collected in a trial of the OX40 agonist ivuxolimab. The receptors originated from an adult with an advanced solid tumor such as melanoma, head and neck, liver or kidney cancer.

The V and J genes are TRBV11-2 and TRBJ1-3; D gene ambiguous. This CDR3 contains 14 residues. Germline CDR1 reads SGHAT; CDR2 reads FQNNGV. V lost 5 bases and J lost 0, with 8 bases in between. CDR3 sequence (DNA): TGTGCCAGCAGCCCGGATAGCTCTGGAAACACCATATATTTT. Its translation is CASSPDSSGNTIYF.

A note on this clone: Other DNA sequences in the same sample also yield this CDR3. The rearrangement uses TRBV7-9 and TRBJ2-3; D is undetermined. Trimming pared 0 bases from V and 0 bases from J, leaving 7 bases between. The CDR3 has 15 amino acids. The germline V gene has CDR1 SEHNR and CDR2 FQNEAQ (reference sequence). The CDR3 DNA reads TGTGCCAGCAGCTTAGCGGGGTTTAGCACAGATACGCAGTATTTT. This sequence encodes CASSLAGFSTDTQYF.

The chain's CDR3 is CASSERSYEQYF. As DNA, the CDR3 is TGTGCCAGCAGTGAGCGGTCCTACGAGCAGTACTTC. This rearrangement joins TRBV25-1 to TRBJ2-7, with unresolved D. Germline V lookup: CDR1 MGHDK, CDR2 SYGVNS. The CDR3 is 12 residues long. Trimming shortened V by 3 bases and J by 1 base, and 4 bases separated the two germline ends.

This clone was detected only once. This chain links TRBV7-6 with TRBJ2-2, with TRBD1 identical over 7 bases. Losses at the gene ends were 5 bases for V and 3 bases for J; bases not matched to a gene: 12. The germline V gene encodes CDR1 SGHVS and CDR2 FNYEAQ. The CDR3 runs to 17 residues. The DNA of the CDR3 is TGTGCCAGCAGCCCCGGAACTAGGGGGCGGGACACCGGGGAGCTGTTTTTT. It yields the protein CASSPGTRGRDTGELFF.

V and J are TRBV7-9 and TRBJ2-5; no reliable D call. V lost 0 bases, J lost 6 bases, and 8 bases lay in between. Per the germline V gene, CDR1 is SEHNR and CDR2 is FQNEAQ (reference sequence). The CDR3 is made up of 13 amino acids. This CDR3 reads CASSLALTQTQYF. As DNA, the CDR3 is TGTGCCAGCAGCTTAGCCTTAACGCAGACCCAGTACTTC.

The chain uses TRBV11-2 and TRBJ2-7; 8 bases map to TRBD1. Trimming removed 4 bases from V and 2 bases from J; junction bases left unmatched: 4. CDR1 and CDR2 (germline): SGHAT, FQNNGV. The CDR3 spans 14 residues. CDR3 nucleotides: TGTGCCAGCAGCTCCGGGACAGGAGCCTACGAGCAGTACTTC. This codes for CASSSGTGAYEQYF.

The rearrangement links TRBV9 to TRBJ1-3; the match to TRBD1 covers 8 bases. Germline V CDR1 and CDR2: SGDLS, YYNGEE. Unmatched junction bases numbered 8, after V lost 4 bases and J lost 8 bases. This CDR3 contains 14 residues. The CDR3 loop reads CASSPQTGVYTIYF. Here the CDR3 DNA reads TGTGCCAGCAGCCCGCAGACAGGGGTTTACACCATATATTTT.

The chain recombines TRBV7-9 with TRBJ2-3; 8 bases fit TRBD1. Unmatched junction bases numbered 11, after V lost 7 bases and J lost 5 bases. The CDR3 length is 15 residues. In germline, CDR1 is SEHNR, CDR2 FQNEAQ (reference sequence). This CDR3 is CASTIFGQGGDTQYF. The CDR3, as DNA: TGTGCCAGCACGATATTTGGACAGGGAGGAGATACGCAGTATTTT.

The J gene is TRBJ2-7, the V gene TRBV7-9, with TRBD2 matching 12 bases. This CDR3 region has 15 residues. V lost 5 bases to trimming and J lost 4 bases; unmatched junction nucleotides: 6. CDR1 and CDR2 (germline): SEHNR, FQNEAQ (reference sequence). The CDR3 spells CASSNPTSGRYEQYF. DNA of the CDR3: TGTGCCAGCAGCAACCCGACTAGCGGGAGATACGAGCAGTACTTC.

CDR3 protein: CASSSRDLNNEQFF. CDR3 DNA: TGTGCCAGCAGCTCCCGGGACTTGAACAATGAGCAGTTCTTC. The chain is built from TRBV11-3 and TRBJ2-1; D is perhaps TRBD2 (6 bases). This CDR3 is built from 14 residues. The ends were cut back, 4 bases at V and 5 bases at J, with 12 bases in the middle. CDR1 and CDR2 from the germline V gene are SGHNT and YENEEA.

CDR3 DNA sequence: TGTGCCAGCAGCCCGGGACAGGGAGGGGAAAAACTGTTTTTT. Translating it yields CASSPGQGGEKLFF. The rearrangement links TRBV9 to TRBJ1-4; 9 nucleotides line up with TRBD1. CDR3 length: 14 amino acids. CDR1 and CDR2 (germline): SGDLS, YYNGEE. Trimming took 4 bases from V and 8 from J; bases not matched to a gene: 6.

V usage is TRBV2 and J usage is TRBJ1-1; 9 bases map to TRBD1. The V gene's germline CDR1 is SNHLY and CDR2 FYNNEI. This CDR3 has 14 residues. After removal of 6 bases from V and 1 base from J, the junction contained 3 bases not matched to a gene. CDR3 sequence (DNA): TGTGCCAGCAGAACAGGGGGCGCGAACACTGAAGCTTTCTTT. Translation gives CASRTGGANTEAFF.

The genes are TRBV6-6 and TRBJ1-1, with 7 bases lining up with TRBD1. V shed 4 bases, J shed 5 bases, and the junction held 7 bases outside the gene matches. Germline V lookup: CDR1 MNHNY, CDR2 SVGAGI (reference sequence). The CDR3 totals 14 residues. DNA for the CDR3: TGTGCCAGCAGTTCCAGATCGACAGGGACTGAAGCTTTCTTT. Its translation: CASSSRSTGTEAFF.

The chain has TRBV10-3 and TRBJ2-7; maybe TRBD2 (5 bases). The CDR3 runs to 15 residues. Between the trimmed V and J ends, which lost 0 bases and 0 bases, there was a span of 9 bases. CDR1 and CDR2 from the germline V gene are ENHRY and SYGVKD. CDR3 sequence reads: CAISESGESSYEQYF. The CDR3 bases are TGTGCCATCAGTGAGTCTGGGGAGAGCTCCTACGAGCAGTACTTC.

The chain recombines TRBV13 with TRBJ1-5, with 12 positions matching TRBD1. This CDR3 is 15 amino acids long. The germline V gene encodes CDR1 PRHDT and CDR2 FYEKMQ (reference sequence). V trimming: 4 bases; J trimming: 5 bases; junction bases outside the gene matches: 3. In DNA form, the CDR3 reads TGTGCCAGCAGCTCACGGGACAGGGGGCATCAGCCCCAGCATTTT. This encodes CASSSRDRGHQPQHF.

The rearrangement joins TRBV6-5 to TRBJ2-2, with no clear D. The CDR3 loop spans 11 amino acids. V was shortened by 7 bases and J by 8 bases, with 8 bases between the two germline ends. Looked up from germline, CDR1 is MNHEY and CDR2 is SVGAGI. CDR3 protein: CASILGGELFF. In DNA form, the CDR3 reads TGTGCCAGCATTCTGGGAGGGGAGCTGTTTTTT.

The V and J genes are TRBV7-2 and TRBJ2-7; unclear D gene. Trimming cost V 1 base and J 2 bases, with 9 bases left between them. This CDR3 is built from 14 residues. Germline CDR1 is SGHTA and CDR2 is FQGNSA. CDR3 in amino acids: CASSLGLRTYEQYF. In nucleotides, the CDR3 is TGTGCCAGCAGCTTAGGACTCCGGACCTACGAGCAGTACTTC.

V and J are TRBV19 and TRBJ2-1; TRBD1 matches at 7 bases. This CDR3 contains 13 residues. The V and J ends lost 3 bases and 8 bases, in that order; junction bases with no gene match: 4. CDR1 is LNHDA, CDR2 SQIVND, per germline (reference sequence). The DNA of the CDR3 is TGTGCCAGTAGTATTTACAGGGGTCATGAGCAGTTCTTC. It encodes CASSIYRGHEQFF.

The chain is built from TRBV7-2 and TRBJ1-1, with TRBD1 matching 8 bases. The CDR3 extends over 15 amino acids. Germline V lookup: CDR1 SGHTA, CDR2 FQGNSA. Germline trimming cut 1 base from V and 1 base from J; bases unmatched to any gene: 2. CDR3 DNA: TGTGCCAGCAGCTTAGGAACAGGGGGGAACACTGAAGCTTTCTTT. Translating it yields CASSLGTGGNTEAFF. Full variable domain (remainder filled in from reference TRBV7-2 and TRBJ1-1): GAGVSQSPSNKVTEKGKDVELRCDPISGHTALYWYRQSLGQGLEFLIYFQGNSAPDKSGLPSDRFSAERTGGSVSTLTIQRTQQEDSAVYLCASSLGTGGNTEAFFGQGTRLTVV.

The chain uses TRBV7-9 and TRBJ2-7; 7 nucleotides agree with TRBD1. The CDR3 totals 14 residues. The J segment lost 2 bases and the V segment lost 5 bases, leaving 6 bases of the junction unmatched. Germline loops: CDR1 SEHNR, CDR2 FQNEAQ (reference sequence). The CDR3 loop is CASSPDRLAYEQYF. For the CDR3, the DNA is TGTGCCAGCAGCCCGGACAGGTTAGCCTACGAGCAGTACTTC.

This sequence joins TRBV27 and TRBJ1-1; no reliable D call. V was cut by 5 bases and J by 1 base, with 8 bases left in between. Per the germline V gene, CDR1 is MNHEY and CDR2 is SMNVEV (reference sequence). There are 13 residues in the CDR3. In nucleotides, the CDR3 is TGTGCCAGCAGTCCACTGGAGAACACTGAAGCTTTCTTT. The encoded protein is CASSPLENTEAFF.

This sequence joins TRBV7-9 and TRBJ2-5; TRBD1 might be the D (5 bases). V was pared by 4 bases and J by 2 bases, with 8 bases between. CDR3 size: 13 residues. Germline lookup yields CDR1 SEHNR and CDR2 FQNEAQ (reference sequence). CDR3 sequence: CASSSQDQETQYF. For the CDR3, the DNA is TGTGCCAGCAGCTCACAGGATCAAGAGACCCAGTACTTC. The whole variable domain, remainder taken from reference TRBV7-9 and TRBJ2-5, is DTGVSQNPRHKITKRGQNVTFRCDPISEHNRLYWYRQTLGQGPEFLTYFQNEAQLEKSRLLSDRFSAERPKGSFSTLEIQRTEQGDSAMYLCASSSQDQETQYFGPGTRLLVL.